A selection of T cell receptor beta chains follows, all from one sample in a study of cytomegalovirus exposure and HLA in healthy donors. Here immunoSEQ multiplex PCR was the method, and the copy in TCRdb shows in-frame clones only, minus some. The table shows about 160,000 clones, with around 72% occurring only once. Sequencing was performed on PBMCs. The source is a man between 35 and 55 years old in good health and CMV-seropositive. CDR3s include the opening cysteine and the closing phenylalanine or tryptophan.

v_call,cdr3_aa
TRBV5-1,CASSLVTGGDATQYF
TRBV7-8,CASSLGGGGYEQYF
TRBV10-2,CASSGQRGAQPGETQYF
TRBV5-1,CASSLRGGNTDTQYF
TRBV6-5,CASSYRLGAYEQYF
TRBV5-1,CASSPGTGSGNTIYF
TRBV4-1,CASSHLGEGRTEAFF
TRBV7-3,CASSENPAGQGGTEAFF
TRBV4-2,CASSQGTANTEAFF
TRBV6-4,CASSDTSGGADTQYF
TRBV5-1,CASSPWTGQETQYF
TRBV7-9,CASSPLDSSYNEQFF
TRBV5-1,CASQTSGATDTQYF
TRBV2,CASRDGTSSLHEQYF
TRBV5-4,CASSTRTGNYGYTF
TRBV7-2,CASSLEEPGRSYGYTF
TRBV4-3,CASSQVGSGSGNTIYF
TRBV7-2,CASSLAGTARGNTIYF
TRBV9,CASSVGTGDEKLFF
TRBV19,CASSKVTGSNQPQHF
TRBV7-9,CASTQPPGDTQYF
TRBV5-8,CASTQGTVYSNQPQHF
TRBV25-1,CASSVTGTYEQYF
TRBV13,CASSLGQGVRGYTF
TRBV15,CATSRDPSRNQPQHF
TRBV2,CASSGTSVMTQYF
TRBV27,CASNSGTNEKLFF
TRBV4-2,CASSLAAGGYEQFF
TRBV7-7,CASSALPGTDTQYF
TRBV9,CASSAPGYEQYF
TRBV19,CASSIVNRAHEQYF
TRBV10-1,CASSESVAGAFF
TRBV2,CASLGVEPTPDTQYF
TRBV7-2,CASSFRYAGATGAQYF
TRBV27,CASSSFPDRANYGYTF
TRBV5-1,CASSLGRDSLEMNTEAFF
TRBV27,CASSPRDREYEQYF
TRBV28,CASSLNPGGLAGELFF
TRBV7-8,CASSLGPPYEQYF
TRBV27,CASSLSLNSHEQFF
TRBV6-6,CASRRVNEQYF
TRBV18,CASSPVRTDTNSYEQYF
TRBV5-1,CASSLDTGGGGTEAFF
TRBV11-1,CASSAEATNEKLFF
TRBV4-2,CASSQRGGGANTEAFF
TRBV4-1,CASSQVLGGDRNEQYF
TRBV19,CASSGPYRGTDEQYF
TRBV6-1,CASRLSRDRAPEQYF
TRBV5-8,CASSLDPNRETQYF
TRBV4-2,CASSQVVSGQETQYF
TRBV10-1,CASSESWGPRGLFSGNTIYF